A selection of T cell receptor beta chains follows, all from one sample in a study of T cells in Graves' hyperthyroidism and ophthalmopathy. MiXCR, run by TCRdb on the multiplex PCR reads, gives a single entry per CDR3 protein. This sample has around 700,000 distinct CDR3 sequences, with around 20% found just once. Input material: blood. The receptors were sampled from a woman aged 45-59 years with Graves' hyperthyroidism that later progressed to Graves' ophthalmopathy. CDR3s include the opening cysteine and the closing phenylalanine or tryptophan. Each record gives: clone size, V gene, J gene, D gene, CDR3 DNA, CDR3 protein. A D gene is named only where the DNA matches it firmly. Expanded clones get a size class; other rows say once, few or many, or leave the size out.

clone size: many
V gene: TRBV3-1
J gene: TRBJ2-5
D gene: NA
CDR3 DNA: TGTGCCAGCAGCCATGCCGGGGAGACCCAGTACTTC
CDR3 protein: CASSHAGETQYF

clone size: NA
V gene: TRBV4-1
J gene: TRBJ2-5
D gene: TRBD1
CDR3 DNA: TGCGCCAGTAGCCAGCCCGGGACAGGGAAAGAGACCCAGTACTTC
CDR3 protein: CASSQPGTGKETQYF

clone size: NA
V gene: TRBV10-3
J gene: TRBJ1-5
D gene: NA
CDR3 DNA: TGTGCCATCAGGGACGAATTTAGCAATCAGCCCCAGCATTTT
CDR3 protein: CAIRDEFSNQPQHF

clone size: NA
V gene: TRBV2
J gene: TRBJ1-6
D gene: NA
CDR3 DNA: TGTGCCACCGCCGGGACACGAAATTCACCCCTCCACTTT
CDR3 protein: CATAGTRNSPLHF

clone size: NA
V gene: TRBV19
J gene: TRBJ1-2
D gene: NA
CDR3 DNA: TGTGCCAGTAGCAACAGGGAGGTCAACTATGGCTACACCTTC
CDR3 protein: CASSNREVNYGYTF

clone size: many
V gene: TRBV5-1
J gene: TRBJ1-1
D gene: NA
CDR3 DNA: TGTGCCAGCAGCTTGGGAGGGAGCACTGAAGCTTTCTTT
CDR3 protein: CASSLGGSTEAFF

clone size: many
V gene: TRBV3-1
J gene: TRBJ2-3
D gene: NA
CDR3 DNA: TGTGCCAGCAGCCAAAGCTCAGGGGGCACAGATACGCAGTATTTT
CDR3 protein: CASSQSSGGTDTQYF

clone size: many
V gene: TRBV3-1
J gene: TRBJ2-2
D gene: NA
CDR3 DNA: TGTGCCAGCAGCCTTTCGGGGAGGAACACCGGGGAGCTGTTTTTT
CDR3 protein: CASSLSGRNTGELFF

clone size: many
V gene: TRBV18
J gene: TRBJ2-3
D gene: NA
CDR3 DNA: TGTGCCAGCTCGTTGTCCGGGGCTAGCACAGATACGCAGTATTTT
CDR3 protein: CASSLSGASTDTQYF

clone size: NA
V gene: TRBV2
J gene: TRBJ2-1
D gene: TRBD1
CDR3 DNA: TGTGCCAGCAGTGAAGCGGCCAGGGGGACTGAGCAGTTCTTC
CDR3 protein: CASSEAARGTEQFF

clone size: NA
V gene: TRBV19
J gene: TRBJ1-1
D gene: NA
CDR3 DNA: TGTGCCAGTAGTTATCCGACCCCCCAGGGCGCGACTGAAGCTTTCTTT
CDR3 protein: CASSYPTPQGATEAFF

clone size: few
V gene: TRBV5-1
J gene: TRBJ2-3
D gene: TRBD2
CDR3 DNA: TGCGCCAGCAGCTCCAAACCAGGGACTAGCGGGGTCACAGATACGCAGTATTTT
CDR3 protein: CASSSKPGTSGVTDTQYF

clone size: few
V gene: TRBV6-1
J gene: TRBJ1-3
D gene: TRBD1
CDR3 DNA: TGTGCCAGCAGGGTAGGGACAGCATCTGGAAACACCATATATTTT
CDR3 protein: CASRVGTASGNTIYF

clone size: many
V gene: TRBV7-8
J gene: TRBJ1-5
D gene: NA
CDR3 DNA: TGTGCCAGCAGCTTAGATTGGGGATATCAGCCCCAGCATTTT
CDR3 protein: CASSLDWGYQPQHF

clone size: NA
V gene: TRBV6-1
J gene: TRBJ1-4
D gene: NA
CDR3 DNA: TGTGCCAGCAGTTTCACTGAAAAACTGTTTTTT
CDR3 protein: CASSFTEKLFF

clone size: NA
V gene: TRBV27
J gene: TRBJ1-5
D gene: NA
CDR3 DNA: TGTGCCACCGGACGGTATAGCAATCAGCCCCAGCATTTT
CDR3 protein: CATGRYSNQPQHF

clone size: NA
V gene: TRBV7-3
J gene: TRBJ1-6
D gene: NA
CDR3 DNA: TGTGCCAGCAGCCGCGACGCTTTAGAGAATTCACCCCTCCACTTT
CDR3 protein: CASSRDALENSPLHF

clone size: NA
V gene: TRBV5-1
J gene: TRBJ1-5
D gene: NA
CDR3 DNA: TGTGCCAGCAGCTTGGTTAGGGATCGGCCCCAGCATTTT
CDR3 protein: CASSLVRDRPQHF

clone size: NA
V gene: TRBV29-1
J gene: TRBJ2-2
D gene: NA
CDR3 DNA: TGCAGCGTTGAAATTTACGGGGGTTCGGGCACCGGGGAGCTGTTTTTT
CDR3 protein: CSVEIYGGSGTGELFF

clone size: many
V gene: TRBV11-2
J gene: TRBJ2-1
D gene: NA
CDR3 DNA: TGTGCCAGCAGCCCCCTGGGTGTGGATGAGCAGTTCTTC
CDR3 protein: CASSPLGVDEQFF

clone size: many
V gene: TRBV20-1
J gene: TRBJ1-1
D gene: NA
CDR3 DNA: TGCAGTGCATTACAGGTAGATGGGACTGAAGCTTTCTTT
CDR3 protein: CSALQVDGTEAFF

clone size: NA
V gene: TRBV9
J gene: TRBJ2-2
D gene: TRBD2
CDR3 DNA: TGTGCCAGCAGCACACACCCGGGACTAGCGGGGAGCACCGGGGAGCTGTTTTTT
CDR3 protein: CASSTHPGLAGSTGELFF

clone size: NA
V gene: TRBV29-1
J gene: TRBJ2-1
D gene: NA
CDR3 DNA: TGCAGCGTTAAGGGGGGGAGCTCCTACAATGAGCAGTTCTTC
CDR3 protein: CSVKGGSSYNEQFF

clone size: many
V gene: TRBV12-5
J gene: TRBJ1-1
D gene: TRBD1
CDR3 DNA: TGTGCTAGTGCTCCAGCCGGGACAGGGAACACTGAAGCTTTCTTT
CDR3 protein: CASAPAGTGNTEAFF

clone size: few
V gene: TRBV4-1
J gene: TRBJ2-3
D gene: NA
CDR3 DNA: TGCGCCAGCAGCCAAGGGGCCCCCAGCACAGATACGCAGTATTTT
CDR3 protein: CASSQGAPSTDTQYF

clone size: few
V gene: TRBV11-2
J gene: TRBJ1-4
D gene: NA
CDR3 DNA: TGTGCCAGCAGCTTAGATGGGGGGATGGGTGAAAAACTGTTTTTT
CDR3 protein: CASSLDGGMGEKLFF

clone size: NA
V gene: TRBV12-3/TRBV12-4
J gene: TRBJ2-1
D gene: NA
CDR3 DNA: TGTGCCAGCAGTGCCGGTGGGTCGGGCTCCTACAATGAGCAGTTCTTC
CDR3 protein: CASSAGGSGSYNEQFF

clone size: NA
V gene: TRBV3-1
J gene: TRBJ2-1
D gene: NA
CDR3 DNA: TGTGCCAGCAGCCAAAGTGGAGTGGGCAATGAGCAGTTCTTC
CDR3 protein: CASSQSGVGNEQFF

clone size: few
V gene: TRBV9
J gene: TRBJ2-1
D gene: NA
CDR3 DNA: TGTGCCAGCAGCGTTCTAGGGGGGAACAATGAGCAGTTCTTC
CDR3 protein: CASSVLGGNNEQFF

clone size: few
V gene: TRBV6-1
J gene: TRBJ1-4
D gene: NA
CDR3 DNA: TGTGCCAGCAGTTCCCGGGGGGCTGAGGAAAAACTGTTTTTT
CDR3 protein: CASSSRGAEEKLFF